The source of this T cell receptor (beta chain) is a study of blood T cell repertoires in COVID-19. Using immunoSEQ multiplex PCR, the repertoire was profiled, and TCRdb retains in-frame clones only, with some absent. This table holds about 370,000 clones, about nine tenths found once. Trimming took off 4 bases at V and 0 bases at J, with 11 bases between the two ends. This CDR3 has 15 amino acids. Germline lookup yields CDR1 SGHRS and CDR2 YFSETQ. Allocation to cohorts depended on clinical history reported by the participants. The sample taken for sequencing was PBMCs or T cells enriched from blood (not recorded which). V and J are TRBV5-1 and TRBJ1-3; D possibly corresponds to TRBD1 (6 bases). The sequence came from a woman in her twenties or thirties who had recovered from COVID-19. CDR3 amino acids: CASSPGHRSGNTIYF. The CDR3 bases are TGCGCCAGCAGCCCGGGACATCGCTCTGGAAACACCATATATTTT.